The clone carrying this T cell receptor (beta chain) was seen only once. This specimen belongs to a study of OX40 agonist ivuxolimab in advanced cancers. Study details: Dose-escalation patients' cancers were hepatocellular carcinoma, melanoma, renal cell or head and neck cancer.

Trimming left V 0 bases short and J 3 bases short, with 14 bases between. Per the germline V gene, CDR1 is SGHNT and CDR2 is YENEEA. This CDR3 spans 16 amino acids. Peripheral blood came from all dose cohorts at three timepoints. Assay used: immunoSEQ multiplex PCR; TCRdb lists only in-frame clones, some missing. The data contain 25,000 to 35,000 clones, 85% of them singletons. The receptor was derived from an adult with an advanced solid tumor such as melanoma, head and neck, liver or kidney cancer. The material sequenced was CD4+ or CD8+ T cells sorted from blood, taken in a trial of the OX40 agonist ivuxolimab. This chain links TRBV11-3 with TRBJ1-1; the D gene is possibly TRBD1 (5 bases). CDR3 sequence reads: CASSLDFRGADTEAFF. CDR3 in DNA: TGTGCCAGCAGCTTAGATTTTCGGGGCGCGGACACTGAAGCTTTCTTT.